This paragraph reports one TCR beta chain. Its antigen is unknown. This specimen belongs to a study of a mutant IDH1 vaccine in newly diagnosed glioma. On the study more broadly: The earlier regimen, radiotherapy, temozolomide, or both, was most often both.

The method was immunoSEQ multiplex PCR; TCRdb's version includes in-frame clones alone and lacks a portion of them. The sample records tens of thousands of clones, 74% being singletons. CDR1 and CDR2 from the germline V gene are ENHRY and SYGVKD. Trimming removed 7 bases at V and 5 bases at J, with 10 bases between. The CDR3 contains 12 residues. Time point meaning: week 35, safety follow-up. Every vaccine dose comprised 300 ug of mutant IDH1 20-mer peptide plus topical imiquimod. This TCR was sampled from a man between 50 and 59 years old with glioma. The chain carries TRBV10-3 and TRBJ2-3; weak D call: TRBD2 (6 bases). The sequences come from PBMCs, collected from a glioma patient whose treatment included an IDH1 peptide vaccine. The CDR3 here is CAIKEEGDTQYF. The DNA of the CDR3 is TGTGCCATCAAAGAGGAGGGAGATACGCAGTATTTT.